These T cell receptor beta chains were read from a single sample in a study of cytomegalovirus exposure and HLA in healthy donors. Here immunoSEQ multiplex PCR was the method, and the copy in TCRdb shows in-frame clones only, minus some. The data show under 65,000 clones, roughly 84% seen once. Specimen: PBMCs. The receptors were gathered from a woman aged 18-30 years in good health and CMV-seronegative. The CDR3 runs from the conserved cysteine through the conserved F or W. The D gene is left open where the match is weak.

length,V,D,J,DNA,CDR3
13,TRBV6-4,-,TRBJ2-5,TGTGCCAGCAGTGAAACAGAGCAAGAGACCCAGTACTTC,CASSETEQETQYF
17,TRBV19,TRBD2,TRBJ2-7,TGTGCCAGTAGCCCCCCCGGACTAGCTTACGTAAGCAACGAGCAGTACTTC,CASSPPGLAYVSNEQYF
17,TRBV5-1,TRBD2,TRBJ2-3,TGCGCCACCGCATTGGGGACTAGCGGGAGAGTGGGGGATACGCAGTATTTT,CATALGTSGRVGDTQYF
15,TRBV19,TRBD1,TRBJ1-5,TGTGCCAGTAGTGTAAGACAGGGGAGCAATCAGCCCCAGCATTTT,CASSVRQGSNQPQHF
14,TRBV30,TRBD2,TRBJ2-3,TGTGCCTGGAGGCTAGCGGGAGGGTATGATACGCAGTATTTT,CAWRLAGGYDTQYF
14,TRBV28,TRBD1,TRBJ2-7,TGTGCCAGCAGTTTTGGGACAGGGGTCTACGAGCAGTACTTC,CASSFGTGVYEQYF
14,TRBV28,-,TRBJ1-2,TGTGCCAGCAGTCCCCGGCCCCAGGGAAATGGCTACACCTTC,CASSPRPQGNGYTF
15,TRBV28,-,TRBJ2-3,TGTGCCAGCAGTAGGGCGGGGAGCCTCACAGATACGCAGTATTTT,CASSRAGSLTDTQYF
15,TRBV15,TRBD1,TRBJ1-1,TGTGCCACCGGATTCTCCGGGACAGGGGCCTCTGAAGCTTTCTTT,CATGFSGTGASEAFF
16,TRBV19,TRBD1,TRBJ1-1,TGTGCCAGTAGTGTTAATCAGGGGGCGTATAACACTGAAGCTTTCTTT,CASSVNQGAYNTEAFF
15,TRBV6-1,TRBD2,TRBJ2-1,TGTGCCAGCAGCCCTGGACTAGTCTCCTACAATGAGCAGTTCTTC,CASSPGLVSYNEQFF
14,TRBV7-8,TRBD1,TRBJ1-1,TGTGCCAGCAGTTACAGGGGCCCGAACACTGAAGCTTTCTTT,CASSYRGPNTEAFF
15,TRBV28,TRBD1,TRBJ1-1,TGTGCCAGCATTCAGGCTGCCCGGGACAGCCTTGAAGCTTTCTTT,CASIQAARDSLEAFF
16,TRBV28,TRBD2,TRBJ2-5,TGTGCCAGCAGTTTCGCGCTAGCGGGAATCGGGGAGACCCAGTACTTC,CASSFALAGIGETQYF
14,TRBV5-4,-,TRBJ2-7,TGTGCCAGCAGCTTGGTGGGGGGTACCTACGAGCAGTACTTC,CASSLVGGTYEQYF
14,TRBV27,-,TRBJ1-1,TGTGCCAGCAGTTTTGGCGGGTTTAACACTGAAGCTTTCTTT,CASSFGGFNTEAFF
18,TRBV9,-,TRBJ2-7,TGTGCCAGCAGCCCCCAAAAATTTGGTAGGACAGTCAGCGACGAGCAGTACTTC,CASSPQKFGRTVSDEQYF
17,TRBV4-2,TRBD2,TRBJ2-1,TGTGCCAGCAGCCAAGATCTGGCGACTAGCGCCTACAATGAGCAGTTCTTC,CASSQDLATSAYNEQFF
15,TRBV29-1,-,TRBJ2-7,TGCAGCGTTGACGCGAGGCCAGGGCATCCCTACGAGCAGTACTTC,CSVDARPGHPYEQYF
15,TRBV4-1,-,TRBJ2-7,TGCGCCAGCAGCCAAGACGTAGCGCTTACCTACGAGCAGTACTTC,CASSQDVALTYEQYF
15,TRBV29-1,TRBD1,TRBJ1-4,TGCAGCGTAGGCATAAAACAGGGGTATGGTGAAAAACTGTTTTTT,CSVGIKQGYGEKLFF
18,TRBV27,TRBD2,TRBJ2-1,TGTGCCAGCAGTTTATCTCTTCGGACTAGCGGGACCTACAATGAGCAGTTCTTC,CASSLSLRTSGTYNEQFF
15,TRBV4-1,TRBD1,TRBJ2-7,TGCGCCAGCAGCCAAGAGACAGGGGACCCCTACGAGCAGTACTTC,CASSQETGDPYEQYF
17,TRBV28,-,TRBJ2-3,TGTGCCTGTGCTGACTCAATAGACTACTTGCGGACAGATACGCAGTATTTT,CACADSIDYLRTDTQYF
16,TRBV5-6,TRBD1,TRBJ2-7,TGTGCCAGCAGCTTGGAGCCTAGGGGGCCAGTCTACGAGCAGTACTTC,CASSLEPRGPVYEQYF
15,TRBV9,TRBD2,TRBJ2-1,TGTGCCAGCAGTGGACTAGCGGGAGGTGTGAGTGAGCAGTTCTTC,CASSGLAGGVSEQFF
15,TRBV16,TRBD1,TRBJ1-1,TGTGCCAGCAGCCCTGGACAGGGGGCCGAGACTGAAGCTTTCTTT,CASSPGQGAETEAFF